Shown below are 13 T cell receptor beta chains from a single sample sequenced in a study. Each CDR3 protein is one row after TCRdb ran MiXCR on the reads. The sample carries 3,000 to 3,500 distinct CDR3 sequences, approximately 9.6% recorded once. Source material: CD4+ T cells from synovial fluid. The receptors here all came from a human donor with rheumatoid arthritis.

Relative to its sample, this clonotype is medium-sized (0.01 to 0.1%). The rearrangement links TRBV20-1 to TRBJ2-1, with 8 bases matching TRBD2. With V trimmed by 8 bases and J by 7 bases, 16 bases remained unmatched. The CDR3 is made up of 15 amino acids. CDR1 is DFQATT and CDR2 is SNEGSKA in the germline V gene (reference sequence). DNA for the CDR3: TGCAGTCCCTGGGCCCCGGGACTAGATGCGAATGAGCAGTTCTTC. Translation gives CSPWAPGLDANEQFF.

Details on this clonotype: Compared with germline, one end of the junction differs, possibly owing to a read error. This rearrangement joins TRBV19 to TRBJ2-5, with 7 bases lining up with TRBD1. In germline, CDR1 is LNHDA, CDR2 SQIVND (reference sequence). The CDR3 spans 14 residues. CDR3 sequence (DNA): TGTACCAGTAGTATAACCGGGACAGAAGAGACCCAGTACTTC. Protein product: CTSSITGTEETQYF.

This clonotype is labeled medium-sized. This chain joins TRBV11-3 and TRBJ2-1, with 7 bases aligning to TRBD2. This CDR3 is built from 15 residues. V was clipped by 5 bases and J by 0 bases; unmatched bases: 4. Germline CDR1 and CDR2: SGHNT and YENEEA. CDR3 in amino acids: CASSLGGDSYNEQFF. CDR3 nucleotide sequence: TGTGCCAGCAGCCTGGGGGGGGACTCCTACAATGAGCAGTTCTTC.

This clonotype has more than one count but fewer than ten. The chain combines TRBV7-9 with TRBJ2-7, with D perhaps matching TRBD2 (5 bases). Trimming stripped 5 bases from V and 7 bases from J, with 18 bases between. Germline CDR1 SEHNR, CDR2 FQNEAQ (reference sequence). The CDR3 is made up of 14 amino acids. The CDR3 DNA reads TGTGCCAGCAGCCCCCCTGCGGGCTCGGGGGAGCAGTACTTC. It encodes CASSPPAGSGEQYF.

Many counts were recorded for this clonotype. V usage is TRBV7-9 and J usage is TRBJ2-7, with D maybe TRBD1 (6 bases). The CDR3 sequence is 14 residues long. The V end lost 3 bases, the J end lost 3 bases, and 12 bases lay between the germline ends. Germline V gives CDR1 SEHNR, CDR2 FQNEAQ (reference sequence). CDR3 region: CASSLQGISYEQYF. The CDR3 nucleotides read TGTGCCAGCAGCTTGCAGGGGATAAGCTACGAGCAGTACTTC.

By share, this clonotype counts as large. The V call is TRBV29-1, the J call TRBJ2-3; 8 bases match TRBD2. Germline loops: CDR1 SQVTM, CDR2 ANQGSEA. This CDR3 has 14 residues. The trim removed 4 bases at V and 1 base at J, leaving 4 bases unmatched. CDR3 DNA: TGCAGCGTTGCGAGCGGGAGCGGCACAGATACGCAGTATTTT. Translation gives CSVASGSGTDTQYF.

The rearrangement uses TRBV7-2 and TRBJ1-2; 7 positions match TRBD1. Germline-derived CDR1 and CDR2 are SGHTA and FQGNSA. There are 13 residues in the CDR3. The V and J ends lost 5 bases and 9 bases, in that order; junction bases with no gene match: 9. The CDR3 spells CASSITGVNCYTF. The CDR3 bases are TGTGCCAGCAGCATTACAGGGGTAAATTGCTACACCTTC. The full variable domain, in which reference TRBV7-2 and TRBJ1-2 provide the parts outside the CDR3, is GAGVSQSPSNKVTEKGKDVELRCDPISGHTALYWYRQSLGQGLEFLIYFQGNSAPDKSGLPSDRFSAERTGGSVSTLTIQRTQQEDSAVYLCASSITGVNCYTFGSGTRLTVV.

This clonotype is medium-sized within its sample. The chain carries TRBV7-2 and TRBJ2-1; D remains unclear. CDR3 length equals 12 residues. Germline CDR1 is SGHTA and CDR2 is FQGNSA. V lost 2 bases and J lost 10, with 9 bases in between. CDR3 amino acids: CASSLKVGEQFF. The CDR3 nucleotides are TGTGCCAGCAGCTTAAAGGTCGGGGAGCAGTTCTTC.

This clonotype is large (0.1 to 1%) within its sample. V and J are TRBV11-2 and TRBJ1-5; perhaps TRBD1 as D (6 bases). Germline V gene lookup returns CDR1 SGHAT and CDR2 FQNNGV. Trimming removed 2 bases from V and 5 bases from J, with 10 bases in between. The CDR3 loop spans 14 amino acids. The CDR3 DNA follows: TGTGCCAGCAGCTTAACAGGGCCGCATCAGCCCCAGCATTTT. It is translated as CASSLTGPHQPQHF.

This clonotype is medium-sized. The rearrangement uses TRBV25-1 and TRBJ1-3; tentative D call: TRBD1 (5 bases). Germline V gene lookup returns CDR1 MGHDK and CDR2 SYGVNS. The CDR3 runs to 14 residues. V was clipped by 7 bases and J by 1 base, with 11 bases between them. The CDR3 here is CASTGTQSGNTIYF. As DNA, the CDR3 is TGTGCCAGCACCGGGACGCAGTCTGGAAACACCATATATTTT.

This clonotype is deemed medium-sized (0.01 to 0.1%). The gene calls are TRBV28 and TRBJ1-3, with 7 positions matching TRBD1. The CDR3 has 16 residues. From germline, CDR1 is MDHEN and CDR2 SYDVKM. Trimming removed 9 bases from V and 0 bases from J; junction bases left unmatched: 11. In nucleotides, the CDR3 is TGTGCCAGTTCCAAACTCGACAGGGTCTCTGGAAACACCATATATTTT. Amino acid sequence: CASSKLDRVSGNTIYF.

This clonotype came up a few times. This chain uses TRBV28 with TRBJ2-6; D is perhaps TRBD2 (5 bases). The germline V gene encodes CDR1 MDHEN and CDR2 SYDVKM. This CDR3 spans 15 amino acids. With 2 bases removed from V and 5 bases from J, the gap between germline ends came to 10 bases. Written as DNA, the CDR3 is TGTGCCAGCAGTTTACGAGGGATCCGGGCCAACGTCCTGACTTTC. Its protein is CASSLRGIRANVLTF.

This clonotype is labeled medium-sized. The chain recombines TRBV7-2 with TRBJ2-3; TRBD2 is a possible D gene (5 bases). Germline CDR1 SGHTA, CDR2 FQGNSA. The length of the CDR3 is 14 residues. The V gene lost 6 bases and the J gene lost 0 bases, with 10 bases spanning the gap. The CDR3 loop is CASRRTSSTDTQYF. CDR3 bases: TGTGCCAGCAGACGGACTTCTAGCACAGATACGCAGTATTTT.